This T cell receptor (beta chain) was sequenced for a study of spatial heterogeneity in lung cancer. Overall study: Within raw reads, each unique TCR and UMI combination appeared on average more than ten times.

A single record per CDR3 protein comes from TCRdb applying MiXCR to the 5' RACE reads. The table has about 100,000 distinct CDR3 sequences, just under 20% seen once; the top ten hold 21%. Time point indicated: blood at routine non-recurrence follow-up after resection. The sample was PBMCs, taken at follow-up. The receptor was isolated from a male donor with early-stage non-small cell lung cancer.

The CDR3 coding sequence is TGTGCCAGCAGCACCGCTGGGGGACAGCGGGAGCTGTTTTTT. It translates to CASSTAGGQRELFF. The chain employs TRBV6-2 or TRBV6-3 and TRBJ2-2; TRBD1 matches 7 bases. CDR1 and CDR2 from the germline V gene are MNHEY and SVGEGT. The CDR3 sequence is 14 residues long. Trimming removed 6 bases from V and 9 bases from J; junction bases left unmatched: 10.